This T cell receptor beta chain was sequenced for a study of Graves' ophthalmopathy and Graves' hyperthyroidism. Study-wide background: Peripheral blood was gathered at the point of initial diagnosis, before any treatment started.

CDR1 is LGHNA and CDR2 is YSLEER in the germline V gene. V was clipped by 1 base and J by 7 bases; unmatched bases: 4. The CDR3 is 13 residues long. In this sample, this clonotype turned up many times. CDR3 regions of TCR beta were amplified from RNA transcripts. Following a first-round RT-PCR that used HTBI primers, a second-round multiplex PCR was carried out. TCRdb called the multiplex PCR reads again in MiXCR, with one record for every CDR3 protein. The profile shows hundreds of thousands of distinct CDR3 sequences, around 21% of them singletons. This sequence joins TRBV4-3 and TRBJ2-7; TRBD2 agrees at 7 bases. The TCR sequence derives from a woman between 18 and 29 years old with stable Graves' hyperthyroidism. Sample: peripheral blood. CDR3 protein: CASSQGAGEEQYF. In nucleotides, the CDR3 is TGCGCCAGCAGCCAAGGCGCGGGGGAAGAGCAGTACTTC.